Sequencing of this T cell receptor beta chain was carried out in a study of monozygotic twins with inflammatory bowel disease. This CDR3 is built from 12 residues. The germline gives CDR1 LNHNV, CDR2 YYDKDF (reference sequence). After re-calling the 5' RACE reads, TCRdb lists one entry per CDR3 protein, DNA absent. Recorded here are a few hundred thousand distinct CDR3 sequences; the top ten clones represent over 5%. This chain connects TRBV15 to TRBJ1-2. Sequences were obtained from blood. The sequence derives from a human donor with ulcerative colitis or Crohn's disease, or a healthy co-twin of an affected twin (not recorded which). The CDR3 region is CAIRSGSYGYTF.